This TCR beta chain was recovered during a study of blood T cell repertoires in COVID-19. Method: immunoSEQ multiplex PCR; TCRdb's copy keeps in-frame clones and lacks some. Here the sample spans roughly 67,000 clones, about 83% being singletons. The ends were cut back, 4 bases at V and 11 bases at J, with 17 bases in the middle. In germline, CDR1 is SEHNR, CDR2 FQNEAQ (reference sequence). The CDR3 consists of 13 residues. V gene TRBV7-9 combines with J gene TRBJ1-1; D gene unclear. The clonotype comes from an older woman with acute or convalescent COVID-19. The specimen was peripheral blood. The CDR3 is CASSSDIPGSAFF. CDR3 DNA: TGTGCCAGCAGCTCTGATATACCTGGGAGTGCTTTCTTT. The whole variable domain, remainder taken from reference TRBV7-9 and TRBJ1-1, is DTGVSQNPRHKITKRGQNVTFRCDPISEHNRLYWYRQTLGQGPEFLTYFQNEAQLEKSRLLSDRFSAERPKGSFSTLEIQRTEQGDSAMYLCASSSDIPGSAFFGQGTRLTVV.